A few counts support the clone carrying this TCR beta chain. Each donor (without exception) was a healthy Caucasian. TCRdb re-derived calls from the 5' RACE reads in MiXCR, one entry per CDR3 protein. The table lists around 570,000 distinct CDR3 sequences, just under 10% of them singletons. This sample stems from a study of identical twins. This CDR3 has 15 residues. V was clipped by 0 bases and J by 3 bases, with 10 bases between them. Germline V gene lookup returns CDR1 ENHRY and CDR2 SYGVKD. The same data also contributed to another study, on yellow fever vaccine responses in identical twins.

Material for sequencing was PBMCs. This TCR was sampled from a woman younger than 35 in good health. The chain links TRBV10-3 to TRBJ2-3; D not resolved. The CDR3 sequence is CAISESAPATDTQYF. The CDR3 coding sequence is TGTGCCATCAGTGAGTCGGCCCCGGCGACAGATACGCAGTATTTT.